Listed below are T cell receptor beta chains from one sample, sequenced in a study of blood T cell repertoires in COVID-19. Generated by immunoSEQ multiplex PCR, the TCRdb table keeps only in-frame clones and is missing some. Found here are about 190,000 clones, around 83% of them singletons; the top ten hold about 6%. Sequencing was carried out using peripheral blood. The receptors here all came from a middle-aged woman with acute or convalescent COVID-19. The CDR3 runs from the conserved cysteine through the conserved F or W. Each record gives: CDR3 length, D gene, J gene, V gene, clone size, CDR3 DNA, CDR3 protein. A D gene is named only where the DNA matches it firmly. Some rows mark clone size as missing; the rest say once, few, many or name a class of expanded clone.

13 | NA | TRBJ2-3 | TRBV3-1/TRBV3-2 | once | TGTGCCAGCACGGGTTATGGGACAGATACGCAGTATTTT | CASTGYGTDTQYF
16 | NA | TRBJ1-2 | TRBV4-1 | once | TGCGCCAGCAGCCCTATGGGTGTAGACAGGACCTATGGCTACACCTTC | CASSPMGVDRTYGYTF
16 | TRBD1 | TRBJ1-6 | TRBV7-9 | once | TGTGCCAGCAGCCCAGCCCTCAGGGGGCATAATTCACCCCTCCACTTT | CASSPALRGHNSPLHF
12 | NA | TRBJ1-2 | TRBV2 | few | TGTGCCAGCGGCGAGGCTCCCATAGGCTACACCTTC | CASGEAPIGYTF
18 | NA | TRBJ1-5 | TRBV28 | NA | TGTGCCAGCAGTTTAAAGTTGGGCGCAGGGGCACTCAATCAGCCCCAGCATTTT | CASSLKLGAGALNQPQHF
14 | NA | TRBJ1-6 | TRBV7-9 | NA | TGTGCCAGCAGCTTAGAAGGGGCGCTTGGCCCCCTCCACTTT | CASSLEGALGPLHF
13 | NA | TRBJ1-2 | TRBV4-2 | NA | TGTGCCAGCAGCCAAGATCTCGGGGGTGGCTACACCTTC | CASSQDLGGGYTF
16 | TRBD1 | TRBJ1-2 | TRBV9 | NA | TGTGCCAGCAGCGTCTACCGGGACAGGGAATACTATGGCTACACCTTC | CASSVYRDREYYGYTF
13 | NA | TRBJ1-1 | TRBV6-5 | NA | TGTGCCAGCACCGCTTCTCGGGGGAGTGAAGCTTTCTTT | CASTASRGSEAFF
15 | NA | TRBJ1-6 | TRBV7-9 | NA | TGTGCCAGCATAGGGGGGGGGCCGGGTAATTCACCCCTCCACTTT | CASIGGGPGNSPLHF
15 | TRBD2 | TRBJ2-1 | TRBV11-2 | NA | TGTGCCAGCAGCCCTACTAGCGGGGGGAGAATTGAGCAGTTCTTC | CASSPTSGGRIEQFF
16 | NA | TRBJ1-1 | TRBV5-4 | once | TGTGCCAGCAGCCCAAGTGCGGGGCAGCAGAACACTGAAGCTTTCTTT | CASSPSAGQQNTEAFF
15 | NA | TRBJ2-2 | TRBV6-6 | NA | TGTGCCAGCAGCCACCATGACAGGTGGGCCGGGGAGCTGTTTTTT | CASSHHDRWAGELFF
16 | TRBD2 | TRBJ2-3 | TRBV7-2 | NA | TGTGCCAGCAGCCCGCCGACTAGCGGTTACGCAGATACGCAGTATTTT | CASSPPTSGYADTQYF
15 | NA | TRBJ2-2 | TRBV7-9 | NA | TGTGCCAGCAGCTTAGCGGACACACTCACCGGGGAGCTGTTTTTT | CASSLADTLTGELFF
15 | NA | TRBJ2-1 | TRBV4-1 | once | TGCGCCAGCAGCCACCCTCGCGGTCACCCTAATGAGCAGTTCTTC | CASSHPRGHPNEQFF
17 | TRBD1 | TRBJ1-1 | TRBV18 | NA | TGTGCCAGCTCACCCAGGGATACAGGGGGCGCTGGGACTGAAGCTTTCTTT | CASSPRDTGGAGTEAFF
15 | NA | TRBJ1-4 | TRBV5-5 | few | TGTGCCAGCAGCTTTATGGCAGGGCGTAATGAAAAACTGTTTTTT | CASSFMAGRNEKLFF
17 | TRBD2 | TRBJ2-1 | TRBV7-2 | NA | TGTGCCAGCAGCTACGAATACTGGACTAGTGGCTACAATGAGCAGTTCTTC | CASSYEYWTSGYNEQFF
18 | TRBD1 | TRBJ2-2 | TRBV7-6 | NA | TGTGCCAGCAGCCCTCTCGAGTGGGACAGGGAGGAGGCCGGGGAGCTGTTTTTT | CASSPLEWDREEAGELFF